This is a list of T cell receptor beta chains from one sample in a study of T cells after yellow fever vaccination. MiXCR, applied by TCRdb to the 5' RACE reads, yields one record per CDR3 protein. The sample yields about 240,000 distinct CDR3 sequences, about 7% seen once. The source material was CD4+ T cells sorted from PBMCs, sampled 15 days after the yellow fever booster vaccination. All receptors derive from a man aged 30 to 45 who received the YFV17D yellow fever vaccine. The conserved cysteine and the conserved F or W are not part of the CDR3 here. Fields, in order: J gene, V gene, CDR3 protein.

TRBJ2-3,TRBV2,ARCFNRPGTSGAGDTQY
TRBJ2-1,TRBV6-2/TRBV6-3,ASFRDGAYNEQF
TRBJ1-2,TRBV5-5,ASSLAGQGNYGYT
TRBJ2-1,TRBV20-1,SAKFRGEQF
TRBJ1-1,TRBV9,ASSVGPTNTEAF
TRBJ2-1,TRBV20-1,SATPVTSGTNEQF
TRBJ2-3,TRBV29-1,SVEDGTGVTDTQY
TRBJ2-1,TRBV19,ASSTSGSYEQF
TRBJ2-7,TRBV29-1,SVAGTGFSEQY
TRBJ2-4,TRBV27,ASSLSAKNIQY
TRBJ2-1,TRBV7-2,ASSWDWNEQF
TRBJ1-2,TRBV7-8,ASSLDSGNYGYT
TRBJ1-2,TRBV24-1,ATSLIGQGGDYGYT
TRBJ1-3,TRBV4-3,ASSPQTGNTIY
TRBJ1-5,TRBV19,ASSPLPGQPQH